One sample yielded the 5 T cell receptor beta chains listed below, sequenced in a study of cytomegalovirus exposure and HLA in healthy donors. A multiplex PCR was run with 60 Vbeta primers and 13 Jbeta primers. Method: immunoSEQ multiplex PCR; TCRdb's copy keeps in-frame clones and lacks some. The table lists around 120,000 clones, over 70% of them singletons. The sequencing sample was made of PBMCs. Receptors were obtained from a woman aged 55-70 years in good health and CMV-seropositive.

This clone came up a few times. The chain recombines TRBV19 with TRBJ1-3; the D is unclear. The germline CDR1 and CDR2 sequences are LNHDA and SQIVND (reference sequence). V lost 4 bases and J lost 4, with 8 bases in between. The CDR3 loop spans 13 amino acids. The CDR3 DNA sequence: TGTGCCAGTAGTACAGGACTCGGAAACACCATATATTTT. Protein: CASSTGLGNTIYF.

The J gene is TRBJ2-3, the V gene TRBV6-5, with TRBD1 as a possible D gene (6 bases). Trimming pared 0 bases from V and 4 bases from J, leaving 11 bases between. This CDR3 comprises 15 residues. Germline CDR1 and CDR2: MNHEY and SVGAGI. This chain's CDR3 is CASSYSGQGSDTQYF. The DNA of the CDR3 is TGTGCCAGCAGTTACTCAGGGCAGGGGTCAGATACGCAGTATTTT.

The V and J genes are TRBV7-2 and TRBJ1-2; D call uncertain. The V gene lost 4 bases and the J gene lost 5 bases, with 14 bases spanning the gap. This CDR3 contains 14 residues. Germline V gene sequence: CDR1 SGHTA, CDR2 FQGNSA. Here the CDR3 reads CASSSQQLLYGYTF. CDR3 DNA sequence: TGTGCCAGCAGCTCTCAACAGCTCCTTTATGGCTACACCTTC.

The V gene is TRBV10-2, the J gene TRBJ2-5; possible D gene TRBD2, 6 bases. V dropped 8 bases and J dropped 1 base, with 14 bases sitting between them. The CDR3 length is 14 residues. Germline assignment: CDR1 WSHSY and CDR2 SAAADI. This CDR3 is CASLDRETQETQYF. The CDR3, as DNA: TGCGCCAGCCTTGACCGGGAGACCCAAGAGACCCAGTACTTC.

The sample holds a few counts of this clone. The genes are TRBV4-1 and TRBJ1-3; 7 nucleotides align to TRBD1. Germline CDR1 and CDR2: MGHRA and YSYEKL. The CDR3 consists of 18 residues. The trim removed 3 bases at V and 2 bases at J, leaving 13 bases unmatched. The CDR3 is CASSHLIQTTGAGNTIYF. The CDR3 nucleotides are TGCGCCAGCAGCCACCTAATCCAAACCACAGGGGCTGGAAACACCATATATTTT.